This T cell receptor beta chain is from a study of cytomegalovirus exposure and HLA in healthy donors. Germline values: CDR1 SGDLS, CDR2 YYNGEE. Trimming stripped 1 base from V and 3 bases from J, with 13 bases between. This CDR3 region has 15 residues. The PCR used 60 Vbeta and 13 Jbeta primers. Method: immunoSEQ multiplex PCR; TCRdb's copy keeps in-frame clones and lacks some. The repertoire holds 120,000 or so clones, with 81% as singletons. This clonotype originated in a man aged 18 to 29 in good health and CMV-seronegative. The J gene is TRBJ1-2, the V gene TRBV9; D is uncertain. Sequenced input: PBMCs. This CDR3 reads CASSVSPGYDYGYTF. CDR3 bases: TGTGCCAGCAGCGTAAGTCCGGGTTATGACTATGGCTACACCTTC.